The entry below describes one T cell receptor (beta chain). The germline V gene encodes CDR1 SGHRS and CDR2 YFSETQ. The CDR3 extends over 15 amino acids. Germline trimming cut 4 bases from V and 7 bases from J; bases unmatched to any gene: 8. Profiled with immunoSEQ multiplex PCR; TCRdb holds only in-frame clones, not every one. The sample shows 95,000 to 100,000 clones, approximately 91% of them seen only once. The data stem from a study of T cell changes during pregnancy in multiple sclerosis. This receptor was obtained from a female donor with multiple sclerosis, enrolled in a pregnancy study. The rearrangement joins TRBV5-1 to TRBJ1-3; 10 bases align to TRBD1. This material consisted of peripheral blood, taken in the second trimester of pregnancy. The CDR3 nucleotides are TGCGCCAGCAGCGCCGGGACAGGGGATGTCAACACCATATATTTT. Protein sequence: CASSAGTGDVNTIYF.